The 20 T cell receptor beta chains in this list originate from one sample, sequenced in a study of blood T cell repertoires in COVID-19. Libraries were prepared by immunoSEQ multiplex PCR; TCRdb keeps only in-frame clonotypes and omits some of them. The sample includes 290,000 or so clones, over 75% of them seen just once. Sequences were obtained from peripheral blood. These receptors originate from a man aged 45-65 years with active or convalescent COVID-19.

The genes are TRBV9 and TRBJ1-3; 8 positions match TRBD1. Trimming at V came to 3 bases and at J to 0 bases, leaving 8 bases not matched to a gene. Germline-derived CDR1 and CDR2 are SGDLS and YYNGEE. CDR3 length equals 17 residues. The CDR3 region has the DNA TGTGCCAGCAGCGCCCCCTTGGACAGGGCCTCTGGAAACACCATATATTTT. Its protein product is CASSAPLDRASGNTIYF.

CDR3 sequence reads: CAWSVLRLAGSTDTQYF. CDR3 DNA sequence: TGTGCCTGGAGTGTACTCCGGCTAGCGGGAAGCACAGATACGCAGTATTTT. The gene calls are TRBV30 and TRBJ2-3; 9 bases are shared with TRBD2. The CDR3 runs to 17 residues. The germline gives CDR1 GTSNPN, CDR2 SVGIG (reference sequence). Trimming took 0 bases from V and 0 from J; bases not matched to a gene: 7.

The chain is built from TRBV30 and TRBJ2-5; possibly TRBD2 for D (6 bases). Germline V gene lookup returns CDR1 GTSNPN and CDR2 SVGIG (reference sequence). The CDR3 spans 12 residues. The CDR3 nucleotides read TGTGCGGCGGGCTTGGGGGGAGAGACCCAGTACTTC. Translation gives CAAGLGGETQYF.

V and J are TRBV18 and TRBJ1-4; 8 bases agree with TRBD1. With 2 bases clipped from V and 8 bases from J, the junction kept 1 base outside the gene matches. Per germline, CDR1 KGHSH and CDR2 LQKENI. The CDR3 sequence is 13 residues long. The CDR3 nucleotides are TGTGCCAGCTCACCAGACAGGGGAGAAAAACTGTTTTTT. This translates into CASSPDRGEKLFF.

The rearrangement joins TRBV2 to TRBJ2-5; D call uncertain. Deletions cut 7 bases from V and 5 bases from J, with 8 bases between. Germline V gives CDR1 SNHLY, CDR2 FYNNEI. The CDR3 contains 11 residues. The CDR3: CASKTSETQYF. The CDR3 nucleotides are TGTGCCAGCAAAACATCGGAGACCCAGTACTTC. The full variable domain, rest sourced from reference TRBV2 and TRBJ2-5, is EPEVTQTPSHQVTQMGQEVILRCVPISNHLYFYWYRQILGQKVEFLVSFYNNEISEKSEIFDDQFSVERPDGSNFTLKIRSTKLEDSAMYFCASKTSETQYFGPGTRLLVL.

This clone was counted a single time. The J gene is TRBJ2-5, the V gene TRBV12-1; the table calls TRBD2, which could not be checked here. TRBV12-1 represents a pseudogene. CDR3 size: 18 residues. The DNA for the CDR3 is TGTGCCAGCATCCCGAAGACTAGCGGGAAGGCTTTCCAAGAGACCCAGTACTTC. This codes for CASIPKTSGKAFQETQYF.

This chain's CDR3 is CASRTRQGADDYGYTF. DNA of the CDR3: TGTGCCAGTAGAACAAGACAGGGGGCGGATGACTATGGCTACACCTTC. The J gene is TRBJ1-2, the V gene TRBV19; 10 bases are shared with TRBD1. J was trimmed by 3 bases and V by 6 bases; bases with no gene match: 10. The CDR3 is 16 residues long. Germline V lookup: CDR1 LNHDA, CDR2 SQIVND (reference sequence). Variable domain in full (rest from reference TRBV19 and TRBJ1-2): DGGITQSPKYLFRKEGQNVTLSCEQNLNHDAMYWYRQDPGQGLRLIYYSQIVNDFQKGDIAEGYSVSREKKESFPLTVTSAQKNPTAFYLCASRTRQGADDYGYTFGSGTRLTVV.

This sequence joins TRBV11-2 and TRBJ2-2; tentatively, D is TRBD2 (6 bases). CDR1 SGHAT and CDR2 FQNNGV come from the germline V gene. The CDR3 is 18 amino acids. Trimming took off 6 bases at V and 6 bases at J, with 26 bases between the two ends. The CDR3 here is CASRFGGVESFGPGELFF. Written as DNA, the CDR3 is TGTGCCAGCAGATTCGGCGGGGTTGAATCGTTCGGGCCCGGGGAGCTGTTTTTT.

This chain joins TRBV3-1 (or the pseudogene TRBV3-2) and TRBJ2-7, with D maybe TRBD2 (5 bases). Trimming removed 1 base from V and 4 bases from J, with 11 bases in between. The CDR3 runs 14 residues. Per the germline V gene, CDR1 is LGHDT and CDR2 is YNNKEL (reference sequence). The CDR3, as DNA: TGTGCCAGCAGCCAAGCGTCTCGGGGTTACGAGCAGTACTTC. Its protein is CASSQASRGYEQYF.

This chain joins TRBV30 and TRBJ2-7, with TRBD1 matching over 7 bases. CDR1 and CDR2 from the germline V gene are GTSNPN and SVGIG (reference sequence). Losses at the gene ends were 4 bases for V and 5 bases for J; bases not matched to a gene: 11. CDR3 size: 14 residues. The CDR3 bases are TGTGCCTGGAATGTAGGGACAGAGGTCCACGAGCAGTACTTC. The encoded protein is CAWNVGTEVHEQYF.

This chain links TRBV28 with TRBJ1-2, with D maybe TRBD1 (6 bases). V gave up 6 bases and J gave up 2 bases, with 22 bases separating them. The CDR3 is 17 residues long. From germline, CDR1 is MDHEN and CDR2 SYDVKM. The CDR3 nucleotides read TGTGCCAGCAGCCGTGGGGGGGTAACAGGGACCAACTATGGCTACACCTTC. Its translation: CASSRGGVTGTNYGYTF.

V and J are TRBV3-1 (or the pseudogene TRBV3-2) and TRBJ2-7; D is undetermined. This CDR3 is 13 amino acids long. Germline V lookup: CDR1 LGHDT, CDR2 YNNKEL (reference sequence). Trimming removed 6 bases at V and 2 bases at J, with 11 bases between. DNA for the CDR3: TGTGCCAGCAGTCAGACAAATACCTACGAGCAGTACTTC. It is translated as CASSQTNTYEQYF.

The V and J genes are TRBV2 and TRBJ2-5; D is perhaps TRBD2 (5 bases). Per the germline V gene, CDR1 is SNHLY and CDR2 is FYNNEI. CDR3 size: 15 residues. Trimming removed 4 bases from V and 5 bases from J, with 17 bases in between. CDR3 bases: TGTGCCAGCAGTGGGAACGGGGTATCTGGGGAGACCCAGTACTTC. Its protein is CASSGNGVSGETQYF.

The V gene is TRBV28, the J gene TRBJ1-1, with D perhaps matching TRBD1 (6 bases). Germline V CDR1 and CDR2: MDHEN, SYDVKM. V was trimmed by 6 bases and J by 0 bases, leaving 14 bases between them. This CDR3 comprises 15 residues. The CDR3 coding sequence is TGTGCCAGCAGCTACACTGGACAGTTGAACACTGAAGCTTTCTTT. The encoded protein is CASSYTGQLNTEAFF.

The V and J genes are TRBV15 and TRBJ2-5; 7 positions match TRBD1. This CDR3 has 17 residues. V shed 1 base and J 4 bases; nucleotides not matched to a gene: 12. Looked up from germline, CDR1 is LNHNV and CDR2 is YYDKDF (reference sequence). CDR3 in amino acids: CATSRGFDRVRGETQYF. CDR3 DNA: TGTGCCACCAGCAGAGGATTCGACAGGGTCAGGGGAGAGACCCAGTACTTC.

The chain links TRBV10-3 to TRBJ2-5; TRBD1 aligns across 11 bases. The CDR3 loop spans 16 amino acids. Germline loops: CDR1 ENHRY, CDR2 SYGVKD. V was clipped by 8 bases and J by 0 bases; unmatched bases: 8. For the CDR3, the DNA is TGTGCCATCGGGGGGACAGGGGGTCTCCACCAAGAGACCCAGTACTTC. Protein: CAIGGTGGLHQETQYF.

The sample holds one count of this clone. V gene TRBV5-1 combines with J gene TRBJ1-1; D possibly corresponds to TRBD1 (6 bases). With 1 base removed from V and 3 bases from J, the gap between germline ends came to 22 bases. This CDR3 comprises 18 residues. The germline gives CDR1 SGHRS, CDR2 YFSETQ. The CDR3 protein is CASSLSWGGRALDTEAFF. DNA of the CDR3: TGCGCCAGCAGCTTGAGCTGGGGGGGCCGAGCGCTGGACACTGAAGCTTTCTTT. Variable domain in full (rest from reference TRBV5-1 and TRBJ1-1): KAGVTQTPRYLIKTRGQQVTLSCSPISGHRSVSWYQQTPGQGLQFLFEYFSETQRNKGNFPGRFSGRQFSNSRSEMNVSTLELGDSALYLCASSLSWGGRALDTEAFFGQGTRLTVV.

The V and J genes are TRBV10-3 and TRBJ2-1, with 11 bases matching TRBD2. The germline CDR1 and CDR2 sequences are ENHRY and SYGVKD. This CDR3 spans 16 amino acids. V lost 5 bases and J lost 4; bases outside the gene matches: 7. The CDR3 protein is CAISPGLAGNYNEQFF. CDR3 coding DNA: TGTGCCATCAGTCCTGGACTAGCGGGCAATTACAATGAGCAGTTCTTC.

This clone showed up just a few times. This chain uses TRBV6-5 with TRBJ2-5; 7 nucleotides match TRBD1. The germline gives CDR1 MNHEY, CDR2 SVGAGI. V trimming: 6 bases; J trimming: 7 bases; junction bases outside the gene matches: 11. This CDR3 has 14 amino acids. CDR3 protein: CASRRTGQLGTQYF. In nucleotides, the CDR3 is TGTGCCAGCAGAAGGACAGGCCAACTAGGGACCCAGTACTTC.

At least ten counts were recorded for this clone. The chain is built from TRBV7-9 and TRBJ2-5, with D perhaps TRBD2 (5 bases). Trimming took 2 bases from V and 7 from J, leaving 14 bases between them. The CDR3 contains 14 residues. Germline CDR1 and CDR2: SEHNR and FQNEAQ (reference sequence). DNA for the CDR3: TGTGCCAGCAGCTTAACCGGGGTCGCCGGGACCCAGTACTTC. It is translated as CASSLTGVAGTQYF.